This T cell receptor (beta chain) was captured by sequencing in a study of T cells in Graves' hyperthyroidism and ophthalmopathy (dated by TCRdb to between 2019 and 2020). Looking at the study overall: Peripheral blood was sampled at the time of initial diagnosis, prior to any treatment. To identify TCR V-J signatures that set the groups apart, the researchers used a discovery cohort of 90 to 100 patients, made up of fewer than 50 with Graves' ophthalmopathy and 57 with stable Graves' hyperthyroidism. Prospective prediction of ophthalmopathy was tested in an independent validation cohort of 18 hyperthyroidism patients and 17 patients who later progressed to ophthalmopathy. The 100 or so discovery patients were randomly split 7:3 into training and test sets. In six Graves' hyperthyroidism patients, the study also compared T-cell repertoires from thyroid tissue with T-cell repertoires from blood. Once sampling was done, hyperthyroidism patients were given methimazole at a starting dose of 30 mg daily, whereas ophthalmopathy patients were given high-dose intravenous methylprednisolone. TCR Vbeta CDR3 sequencing of 135 peripheral blood samples (fewer than 45 ophthalmopathy, over 70 hyperthyroidism and approximately 17 progressor patients) is reported in the paper. The study at large found these results: In validation, the model predicted progression to ophthalmopathy a median of approximately 6.6 months before onset, with roughly 70% sensitivity and roughly 77% specificity. A model built on a 13 V-J signature distinguished ophthalmopathy from stable hyperthyroidism, reaching over 85% sensitivity and approximately 81% specificity in cross-validation and 80%/75% in testing. Most expanded thyroid clonotypes (frequency above 0.001) were also found in blood, which suggests that blood repertoires may mirror thyroid immune responses. No statistical method was used to fix the sample size in advance, and group allocation was not hidden from the investigators.

The germline V gene encodes CDR1 MNHNS and CDR2 SASEGT. The trim is 6 bases for V and 7 bases for J, with a gap of 18 bases between the germline ends. From the cysteine up to the phenylalanine, the CDR3 has a length of 15 residues. The kept DNA is CDR3 alone, 45 bases in frame from the first base. In its sample, this clonotype was seen many times. What this receptor recognizes is not known. No much larger clone exists at a distance of one base, and base qualities are not known. Stable Graves' hyperthyroidism was defined as the absence of progression to ophthalmopathy over 18 months of follow-up. The hyperthyroidism patients were between 18 and 65 years old and newly diagnosed, with a disease duration of less than 2 months. Exclusion was applied to patients with uncontrolled infections, other autoimmune diseases, pregnancy or lactation. Diagnoses relied on clinical symptoms, serum thyroxine and TRAb, thyroid ultrasound and orbital computed tomography. PBMCs were isolated from about 10 ml of fresh peripheral blood by Ficoll-Paque density gradient centrifugation. Total RNA was extracted with Trizol reagent, and quality was checked on an Agilent 2100 Bioanalyzer.

The TCR beta CDR3 regions were amplified from the RNA transcripts. The TCR CDR3 was subjected to a first round of RT-PCR using the HTBI primer set and the Qiagen OneStep RT-PCR kit. A second multiplex PCR round built the libraries, followed by size selection and purification. Sequencing of the libraries was done on an Illumina HiSeq2000 using paired-end 100 bp reads. Per the authors' processing: SOAPnuke was used to process the raw data, throwing out any read that contained adapters or uncalled bases, had a mean Phred below 15, or lacked an exact constant-primer or identifier match. High-quality paired reads were merged using COPE v1.2.5, and each unique nucleotide sequence was defined as a clonotype. MiTCR v1.1 was used to align the clonotypes against IMGT TRBV, TRBD and TRBJ reference segments. The analysis included only V-J combinations with a frequency above 0.0001, which together covered over 98% of the repertoires. A TCS score was defined as the ratio between F50 (clonal expansion) and ExV (chaos), using BLOSUM62-based TCRdist between CDR3 peptides within each V-J. Welch's t-statistics and random forest reduced roughly 540 V-J features to about 13, which were used in a naive Bayes classifier (R e1071). TCRdb cleaned the public reads at Q25 with fastp, built clones with MiXCR and kept in-frame beta chains. When rows share a CDR3 protein, they turn into one entry using the most common DNA and genes. These V and J calls derive from TCRdb rather than the authors' analysis. The sample profile shows some 560,000 distinct CDR3 sequences; roughly 15% of them were found once. The top ten constitute approximately 13% of the sample.

This sequence was found in a woman between 40 and 50 years old with Graves' hyperthyroidism. Sequencing used blood. The V and J genes are TRBV6-1 and TRBJ1-4; D gene: possibly TRBD1, on 5 matching bases. The DNA is as follows: TGTGCCAGCAGCGACACCGGGGGTCGAGGTGAAAAACTGTTTTTT. Its translation is CASSDTGGRGEKLFF.